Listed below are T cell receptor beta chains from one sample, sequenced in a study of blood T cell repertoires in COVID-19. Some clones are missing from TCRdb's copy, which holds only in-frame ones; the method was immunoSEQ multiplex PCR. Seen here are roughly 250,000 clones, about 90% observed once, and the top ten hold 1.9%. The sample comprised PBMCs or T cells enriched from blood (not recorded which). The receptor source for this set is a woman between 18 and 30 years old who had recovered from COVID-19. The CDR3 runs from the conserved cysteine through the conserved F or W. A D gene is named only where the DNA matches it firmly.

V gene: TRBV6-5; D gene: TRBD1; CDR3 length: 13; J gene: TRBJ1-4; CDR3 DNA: TGTGCCAGCAACCGGGACAGGGGGGGAAAACTGTTTTTT; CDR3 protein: CASNRDRGGKLFF
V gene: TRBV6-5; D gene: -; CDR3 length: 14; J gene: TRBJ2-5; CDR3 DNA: TGTGCCAGCAGCACCGCCGCGGGGCAAGAGACCCAGTACTTC; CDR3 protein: CASSTAAGQETQYF
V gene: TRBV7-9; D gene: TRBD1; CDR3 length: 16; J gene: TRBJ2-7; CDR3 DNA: TGTGCCAGCAGCTTAGAGCTGGGACAGGGGGCCCACGAGCAGTACTTC; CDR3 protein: CASSLELGQGAHEQYF
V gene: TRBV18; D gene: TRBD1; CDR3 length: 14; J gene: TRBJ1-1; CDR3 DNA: TGTGCCAGCTCATCAGAACAGGGGGCTACTGAAGCTTTCTTT; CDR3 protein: CASSSEQGATEAFF
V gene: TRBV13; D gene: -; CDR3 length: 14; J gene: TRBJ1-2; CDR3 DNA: TGTGCCAGCAGCTTAGGTGGCAGTAACTATGGCTACACCTTC; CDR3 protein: CASSLGGSNYGYTF
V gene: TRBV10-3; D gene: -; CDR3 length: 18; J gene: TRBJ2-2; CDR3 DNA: TGTGCCATCATGAGGCCAACAGGGACCTCTTCGGAGGCCGGGGAGCTGTTTTTT; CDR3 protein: CAIMRPTGTSSEAGELFF
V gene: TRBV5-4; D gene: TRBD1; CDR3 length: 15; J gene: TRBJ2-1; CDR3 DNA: TGTGCCAGCAGCGGAACAGGGGGAAGAGACAATGAGCAGTTCTTC; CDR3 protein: CASSGTGGRDNEQFF
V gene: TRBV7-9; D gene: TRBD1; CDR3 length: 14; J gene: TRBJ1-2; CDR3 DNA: TGTGCCAGCAGCCAAGAGACAGGGTTCTATGGCTACACCTTC; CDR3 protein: CASSQETGFYGYTF
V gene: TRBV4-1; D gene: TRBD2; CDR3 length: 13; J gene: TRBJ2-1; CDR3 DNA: TGCGCCACCGCCGGACTAGCGTTAAATGAGCAGTTCTTC; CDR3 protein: CATAGLALNEQFF
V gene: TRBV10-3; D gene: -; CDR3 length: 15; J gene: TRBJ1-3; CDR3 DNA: TGTGCCATCAGTGAGTCGTTGAGCTCTGGAAACACCATATATTTT; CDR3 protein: CAISESLSSGNTIYF
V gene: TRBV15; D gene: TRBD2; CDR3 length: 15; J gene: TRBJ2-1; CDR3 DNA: TGTGCCACCAGCAGAGTTTTAGCGGGAGTTGATGAGCAGTTCTTC; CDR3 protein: CATSRVLAGVDEQFF
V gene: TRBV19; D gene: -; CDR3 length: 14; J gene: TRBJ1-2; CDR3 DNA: TGTGCCAGTAGGTCCCCCATACTATACTATGGCTACACCTTC; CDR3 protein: CASRSPILYYGYTF
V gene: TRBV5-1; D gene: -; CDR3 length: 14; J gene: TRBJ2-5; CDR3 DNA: TGCGCCAGCAGCTCCCGACAGAACCAAGAGACCCAGTACTTC; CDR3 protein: CASSSRQNQETQYF
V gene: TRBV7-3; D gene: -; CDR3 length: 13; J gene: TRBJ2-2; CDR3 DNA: TGTGCCAGCAGCTTATCGGTTACCGGGGAGCTGTTTTTT; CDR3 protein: CASSLSVTGELFF
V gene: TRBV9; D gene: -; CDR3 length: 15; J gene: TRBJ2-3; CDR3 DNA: TGTGCCAGCAGCCGGGGAGGCGAGAGCACAGATACGCAGTATTTT; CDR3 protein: CASSRGGESTDTQYF
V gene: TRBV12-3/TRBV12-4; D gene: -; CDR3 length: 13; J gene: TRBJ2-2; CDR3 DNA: TGTGCCAGCAGCAGAACCGGGACCGGGGAGCTGTTTTTT; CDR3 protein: CASSRTGTGELFF
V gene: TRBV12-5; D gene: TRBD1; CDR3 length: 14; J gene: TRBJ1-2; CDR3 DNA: TGTGCTAGTGGTACCCCAGGGGGAATTGATGGCTACACCTTC; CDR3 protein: CASGTPGGIDGYTF
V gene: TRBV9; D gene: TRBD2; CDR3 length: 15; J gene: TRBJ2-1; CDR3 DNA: TGTGCCAGCAGCGTAGTGAGCGGGAGCTACAATGAGCAGTTCTTC; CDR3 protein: CASSVVSGSYNEQFF
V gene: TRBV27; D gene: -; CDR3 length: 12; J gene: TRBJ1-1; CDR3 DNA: TGTGCCAGCGCTAGAATAGGCACTGAAGCTTTCTTT; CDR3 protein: CASARIGTEAFF
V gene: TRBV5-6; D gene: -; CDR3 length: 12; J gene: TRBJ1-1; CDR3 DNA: TGTGCCAGCAGCTTGGCCATCGCAGGAGCTTTCTTT; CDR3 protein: CASSLAIAGAFF
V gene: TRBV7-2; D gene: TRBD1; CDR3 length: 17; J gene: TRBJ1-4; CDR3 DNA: TGTGCCAGCAGCTTAACAGGGGGGATTGCAACTAATGAAAAACTGTTTTTT; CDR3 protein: CASSLTGGIATNEKLFF
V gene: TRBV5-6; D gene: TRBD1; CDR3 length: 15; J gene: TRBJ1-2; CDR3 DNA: TGTGCCAGCAGCCACGACAGGGGGCAGATGCATGGCTACACCTTC; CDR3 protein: CASSHDRGQMHGYTF
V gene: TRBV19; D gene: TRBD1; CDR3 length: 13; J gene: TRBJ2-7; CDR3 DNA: TGTGCCAGTAAAGGGACAGGGATCTACGAGCAGTACTTC; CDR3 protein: CASKGTGIYEQYF
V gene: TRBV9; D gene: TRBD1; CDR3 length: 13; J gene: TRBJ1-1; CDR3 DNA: TGTGCCAGCAGCACGCGACAGGGATCTGAAGCTTTCTTT; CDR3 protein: CASSTRQGSEAFF
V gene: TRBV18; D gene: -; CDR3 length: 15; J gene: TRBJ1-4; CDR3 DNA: TGTGCCAGCTCAACAAGAGGAGAAACGGGTGAAAAACTGTTTTTT; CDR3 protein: CASSTRGETGEKLFF